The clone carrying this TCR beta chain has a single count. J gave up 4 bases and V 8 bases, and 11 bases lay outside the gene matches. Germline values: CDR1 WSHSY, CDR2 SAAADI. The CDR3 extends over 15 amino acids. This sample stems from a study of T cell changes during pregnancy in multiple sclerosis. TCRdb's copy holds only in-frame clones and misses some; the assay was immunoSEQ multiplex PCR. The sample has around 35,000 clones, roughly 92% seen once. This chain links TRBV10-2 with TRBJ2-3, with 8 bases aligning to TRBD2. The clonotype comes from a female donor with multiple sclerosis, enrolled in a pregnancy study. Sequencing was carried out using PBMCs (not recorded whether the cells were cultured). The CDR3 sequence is CASLFGREGADTQYF. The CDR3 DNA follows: TGCGCCAGCCTTTTCGGGAGGGAGGGGGCAGATACGCAGTATTTT.